Listed here are 9 T cell receptor beta chains from one sample, sequenced in a study of cytomegalovirus exposure and HLA in healthy donors. The primer mix had 60 Vbeta and 13 Jbeta primers. The repertoire was sequenced with immunoSEQ multiplex PCR; TCRdb's copy has only in-frame clones and lacks some. Of 150,000 to 200,000 clones in the sample, roughly 80% were seen once. Sequences were obtained from PBMCs. The receptors here all came from a man younger than 40 in good health and CMV-seropositive.

This chain connects TRBV25-1 to TRBJ1-2; 8 bases match TRBD1. V dropped 3 bases and J dropped 8; count of bases not matched to a gene: 8. This CDR3 is built from 14 residues. From germline, CDR1 is MGHDK and CDR2 SYGVNS. The CDR3 region has the DNA TGTGCCAGCAGTGACTGGCCTCAGGGGGCCGGCTACACCTTC. It yields the protein CASSDWPQGAGYTF.

This chain uses TRBV4-2 with TRBJ2-1; 14 bases align to TRBD2. Losses at the gene ends were 1 base for V and 3 bases for J; bases not matched to a gene: 2. Germline values: CDR1 LGHNA, CDR2 YNFKEQ. This CDR3 has 17 amino acids. For the CDR3, the DNA is TGTGCCAGCAGCCAAGGACTAGCGGGGGGGCTCTACAATGAGCAGTTCTTC. It encodes CASSQGLAGGLYNEQFF.

This clone is a singleton in its sample. The V and J genes are TRBV5-6 and TRBJ1-3; 9 bases map to TRBD1. The CDR3 sequence is 16 residues long. V shed 4 bases, J shed 4 bases, and the junction held 9 bases outside the gene matches. Germline CDR1 is SGHDT and CDR2 is YYEEEE. CDR3 in amino acids: CASSGGTGQSGNTIYF. In nucleotides, the CDR3 is TGTGCCAGCAGCGGGGGGACAGGGCAATCCGGAAACACCATATATTTT.

On this clone: The junction departs from the called germline gene at one end, perhaps through a read error. The chain is built from TRBV27 and TRBJ2-2; D is perhaps TRBD1 (6 bases). Germline loops: CDR1 MNHEY, CDR2 SMNVEV (reference sequence). CDR3 length: 16 amino acids. The DNA for the CDR3 is TGTGCCAGCAGTTCCTCGGCAGGGGAGAACACCGGGGAGCTGCTTTTT. This gives the protein CASSSSAGENTGELLF.

This clone was detected a few times. The chain is built from TRBV6-1 and TRBJ2-5; 7 bases line up with TRBD1. The V gene's germline CDR1 is MNHNS and CDR2 SASEGT. V dropped 8 bases and J dropped 11; count of bases not matched to a gene: 8. The CDR3 is 11 residues long. The CDR3 here is CASDRVGEQYF. The CDR3 DNA is TGTGCCAGCGACAGGGTCGGTGAGCAGTACTTC.

In its sample, this clone was seen a few times. J is TRBJ1-5 and V is TRBV18; D unclear. The CDR3 sequence is 15 residues long. In germline, CDR1 is KGHSH, CDR2 LQKENI. With 2 bases removed from V and 7 bases from J, the gap between germline ends came to 15 bases. CDR3 DNA: TGTGCCAGCTCACCAAACATCGGGGAAGGCCAGCCCCAGCATTTT. This encodes CASSPNIGEGQPQHF.

The rearrangement uses TRBV15 and TRBJ2-1; possible D gene TRBD1, 6 bases. The CDR3 has 16 amino acids. Germline CDR1 and CDR2: LNHNV and YYDKDF (reference sequence). The ends were cut back, 3 bases at V and 1 base at J, with 13 bases in the middle. CDR3 bases: TGTGCCACCAGCAGGGGAAACAGGGTGTCCTACAATGAGCAGTTCTTC. Its translation: CATSRGNRVSYNEQFF.

In this sample, this clone turned up once. The chain is built from TRBV30 and TRBJ2-3, with TRBD1 matching 9 bases. Trimming took 5 bases from V and 1 from J; bases not matched to a gene: 4. The CDR3 runs to 14 residues. Germline loops: CDR1 GTSNPN, CDR2 SVGIG (reference sequence). The CDR3 loop is CAWGRQGGTDTQYF. The CDR3 DNA reads TGTGCCTGGGGCAGACAGGGGGGCACAGATACGCAGTATTTT.

The J gene is TRBJ2-1, the V gene TRBV28, with D perhaps matching TRBD1 (6 bases). CDR1 is MDHEN and CDR2 is SYDVKM in the germline V gene. This CDR3 contains 15 residues. V was shortened by 6 bases and J by 5 bases, with 17 bases between the two germline ends. CDR3: CASSNSRGNNNEQFF. The CDR3 DNA reads TGTGCCAGCAGCAATAGCAGGGGAAACAACAATGAGCAGTTCTTC.